The T cell receptor beta chain under discussion was sequenced for a study of vaccination effects on CD4 cells after COVID-19. Whole-study findings and limits: The study found that only 1 of 255 vaccine-induced clones from healthy vaccinees cross-reacted with common cold coronaviruses. Marked clonal contraction was seen in infection- and vaccine-induced clones late after vaccination.

Sequencing followed a ViraFEST assay step that expanded antigen-specific CD4+ T cells with viral peptide pools. Having been cultured for around nine days, the cells underwent CD4+ T cell isolation. Either the BNT162b2 or mRNA-1273 vaccine was given to participants in two doses. Every well got around 1.9 million PBMC, which were grown with about 9.2 IU/ml IL-2 and about 10 ug/ml peptides. Half the medium was replaced with IL-2 medium on days 3 and 7. Points on this clone: Its antigen remains unknown.

Here immunoSEQ multiplex PCR was the method, and the copy in TCRdb shows in-frame clones only, minus some. Of 65,000 to 75,000 clones listed, roughly 74% were seen once; the top ten hold roughly 1.4%. The germline CDR1 and CDR2 sequences are SGHTA and FQGTGA. The CDR3 loop spans 17 amino acids. V trimming: 3 bases; J trimming: 8 bases; junction bases outside the gene matches: 11. The gene calls are TRBV7-3 and TRBJ2-1; 12 bases fit TRBD1. Sequences were derived from CD4+ T cells from PBMCs cultured with HCoV-229E spike peptides, sampled after COVID-19 vaccination. This sequence was found in a human donor who received a COVID-19 vaccine. The CDR3 sequence is CASSLGTGGLFRDEQFF. The CDR3 DNA reads TGTGCCAGCAGCTTGGGGACAGGGGGCTTATTTAGGGATGAGCAGTTCTTC. Combining the CDR3 with reference TRBV7-3 and TRBJ2-1 gives the whole variable domain GAGVSQTPSNKVTEKGKYVELRCDPISGHTALYWYRQSLGQGPEFLIYFQGTGAADDSGLPNDRFFAVRPEGSVSTLKIQRTERGDSAVYLCASSLGTGGLFRDEQFFGPGTRLTVL.